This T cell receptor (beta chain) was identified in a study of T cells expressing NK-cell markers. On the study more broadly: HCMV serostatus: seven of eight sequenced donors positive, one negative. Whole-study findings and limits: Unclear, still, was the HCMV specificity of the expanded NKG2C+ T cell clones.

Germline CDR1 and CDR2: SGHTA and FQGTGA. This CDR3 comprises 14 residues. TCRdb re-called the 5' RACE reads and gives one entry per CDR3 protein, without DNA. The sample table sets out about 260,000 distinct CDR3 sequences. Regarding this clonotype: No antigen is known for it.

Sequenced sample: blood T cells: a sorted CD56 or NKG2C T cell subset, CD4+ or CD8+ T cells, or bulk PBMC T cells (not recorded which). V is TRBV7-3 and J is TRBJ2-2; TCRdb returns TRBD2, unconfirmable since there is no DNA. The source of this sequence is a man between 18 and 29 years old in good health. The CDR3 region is CASSERLAGGELFF.